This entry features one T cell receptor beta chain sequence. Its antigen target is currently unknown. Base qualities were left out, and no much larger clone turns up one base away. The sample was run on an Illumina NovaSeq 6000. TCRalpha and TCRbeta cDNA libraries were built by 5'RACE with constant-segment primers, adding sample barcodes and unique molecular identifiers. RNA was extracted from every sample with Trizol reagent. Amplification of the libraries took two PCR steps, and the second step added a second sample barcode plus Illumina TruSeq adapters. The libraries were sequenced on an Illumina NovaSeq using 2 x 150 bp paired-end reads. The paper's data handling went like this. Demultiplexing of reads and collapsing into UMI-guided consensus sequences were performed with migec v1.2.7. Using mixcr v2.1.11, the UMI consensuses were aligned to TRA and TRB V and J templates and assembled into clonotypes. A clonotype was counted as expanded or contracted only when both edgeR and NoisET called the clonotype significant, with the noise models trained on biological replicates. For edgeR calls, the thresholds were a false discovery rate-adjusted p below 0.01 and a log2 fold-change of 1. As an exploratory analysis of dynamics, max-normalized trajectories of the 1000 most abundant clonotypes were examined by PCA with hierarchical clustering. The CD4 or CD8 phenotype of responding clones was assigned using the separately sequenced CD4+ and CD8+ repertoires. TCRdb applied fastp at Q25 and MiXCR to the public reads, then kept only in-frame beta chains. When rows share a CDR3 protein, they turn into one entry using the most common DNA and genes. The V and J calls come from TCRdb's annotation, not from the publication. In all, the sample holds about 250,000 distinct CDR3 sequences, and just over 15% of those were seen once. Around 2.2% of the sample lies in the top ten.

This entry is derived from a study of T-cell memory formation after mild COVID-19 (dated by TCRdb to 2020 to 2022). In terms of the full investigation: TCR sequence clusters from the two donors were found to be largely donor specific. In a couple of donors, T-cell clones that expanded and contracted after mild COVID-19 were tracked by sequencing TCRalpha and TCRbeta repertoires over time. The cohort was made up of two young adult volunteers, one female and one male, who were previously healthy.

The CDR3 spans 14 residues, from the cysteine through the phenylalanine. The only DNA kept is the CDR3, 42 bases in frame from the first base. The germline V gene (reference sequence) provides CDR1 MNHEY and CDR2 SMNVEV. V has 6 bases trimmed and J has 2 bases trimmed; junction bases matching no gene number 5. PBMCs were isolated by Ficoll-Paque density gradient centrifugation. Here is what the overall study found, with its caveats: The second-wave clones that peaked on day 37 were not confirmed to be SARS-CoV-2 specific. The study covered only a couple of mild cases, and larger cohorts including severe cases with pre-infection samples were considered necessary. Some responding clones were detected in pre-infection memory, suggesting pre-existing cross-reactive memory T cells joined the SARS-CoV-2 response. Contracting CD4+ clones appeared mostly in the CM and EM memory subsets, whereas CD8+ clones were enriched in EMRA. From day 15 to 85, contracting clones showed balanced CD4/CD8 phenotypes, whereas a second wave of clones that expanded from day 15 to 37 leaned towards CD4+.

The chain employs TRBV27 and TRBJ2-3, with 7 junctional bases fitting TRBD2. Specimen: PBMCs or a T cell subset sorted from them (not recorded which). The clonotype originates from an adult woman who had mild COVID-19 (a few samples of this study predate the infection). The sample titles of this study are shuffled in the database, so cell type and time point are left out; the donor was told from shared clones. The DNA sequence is TGTGCCAGCAGCACGGGGGGATACACAGATACGCAGTATTTT. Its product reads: CASSTGGYTDTQYF.